The 2 T cell receptor beta chains below come from one sample, sequenced in a study of blood T cell repertoires in COVID-19. Here immunoSEQ multiplex PCR was the method, and the copy in TCRdb shows in-frame clones only, minus some. The table includes 100,000 or so clones, roughly four fifths detected once. The sequencing sample was made of peripheral blood. The receptors were gathered from a woman aged 80 or over with acute or convalescent COVID-19.

The rearrangement links TRBV2 to TRBJ1-1; D ambiguous. The CDR3 runs 14 residues. Germline CDR1 is SNHLY and CDR2 is FYNNEI. The V and J ends lost 4 bases and 0 bases respectively, with 9 bases between them. The CDR3 nucleotides read TGTGCCAGCAGTGTCCCGAGGCTGAACACTGAAGCTTTCTTT. Residues: CASSVPRLNTEAFF.

Worth noting for this clone: The junction does not match germline at one end; this may be a read error. This chain uses TRBV7-6 with TRBJ2-4; D might be TRBD2 (6 bases). Looked up from germline, CDR1 is SGHVS and CDR2 is FNYEAQ. The CDR3 covers 14 residues. The CDR3 loop reads CASSLNRGAGPLHF. Written as DNA, the CDR3 is TGTGCCAGCAGCTTAAATCGCGGGGCGGGACCGTTGCACTTC.